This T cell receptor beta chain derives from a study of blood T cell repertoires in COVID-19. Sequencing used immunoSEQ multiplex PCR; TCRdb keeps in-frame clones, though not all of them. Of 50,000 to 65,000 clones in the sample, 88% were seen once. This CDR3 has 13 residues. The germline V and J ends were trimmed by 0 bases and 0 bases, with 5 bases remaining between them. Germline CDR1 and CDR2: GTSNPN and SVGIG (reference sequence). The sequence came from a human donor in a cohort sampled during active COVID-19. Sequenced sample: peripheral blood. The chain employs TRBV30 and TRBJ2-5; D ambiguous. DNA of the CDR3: TGTGCCTGGAGTGTACTGCACCAAGAGACCCAGTACTTC. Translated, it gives CAWSVLHQETQYF.